The subject of this entry is one TCR beta chain. The antigen is not known. This specimen belongs to a study of cytomegalovirus exposure and HLA in healthy donors. The CDR3 runs to 15 residues. In germline, CDR1 is SGHTA, CDR2 FQGNSA. J was trimmed by 6 bases and V by 6 bases; bases with no gene match: 13. PCR primers comprised 60 Vbeta and 13 Jbeta primers. TCRdb keeps only in-frame clones here, not all; method: immunoSEQ multiplex PCR. Of roughly 89,000 clones detected, more than 75% appear once; the ten largest clones hold around 2%. Findings and limits, study-wide: Association of under 20,000 TCR beta sequences with HLA alleles was found at 0.05 false discovery rate in a later analysis.

Sequenced sample: PBMCs. The origin of this receptor is a man younger than 35 in good health and CMV-seronegative. This sequence joins TRBV7-2 and TRBJ1-2; 7 nucleotides align to TRBD1. CDR3 in amino acids: CASSFAGTEAHGYTF. The CDR3 DNA sequence: TGTGCCAGCAGTTTCGCCGGGACAGAGGCCCATGGCTACACCTTC. Drawing the rest from reference TRBV7-2 and TRBJ1-2, the complete variable domain is GAGVSQSPSNKVTEKGKDVELRCDPISGHTALYWYRQSLGQGLEFLIYFQGNSAPDKSGLPSDRFSAERTGGSVSTLTIQRTQQEDSAVYLCASSFAGTEAHGYTFGSGTRLTVV.